The 30 T cell receptor beta chains given below trace back to one sample, sequenced in a study of Siglec-9 on CD8 T cells in melanoma. Clones were sequenced by immunoSEQ multiplex PCR, and TCRdb holds only the in-frame ones, with some missing. Here the sample spans around 39,000 clones, about 86% being singletons. Sequencing was done on a sample of Siglec-9- CD8+ T cells sorted from blood. All receptors derive from a human donor in good health.

The chain combines TRBV25-1 with TRBJ2-7, with 7 bases that match TRBD2. The CDR3 runs to 14 residues. Looked up from germline, CDR1 is MGHDK and CDR2 is SYGVNS. V trimming: 5 bases; J trimming: 2 bases; junction bases outside the gene matches: 6. The DNA of the CDR3 is TGTGCCAGCAGTCCGGGACTATCCACCTACGAGCAGTACTTC. It encodes CASSPGLSTYEQYF.

The V call is TRBV25-1, the J call TRBJ2-7; D gene uncertain. The CDR3 has 13 amino acids. V was clipped by 4 bases and J by 0 bases, with 7 bases between them. The germline CDR1 and CDR2 sequences are MGHDK and SYGVNS. The CDR3 reads CASSARSSYEQYF. In nucleotides, the CDR3 is TGTGCCAGCAGTGCCAGAAGCTCCTACGAGCAGTACTTC.

This chain connects TRBV11-3 to TRBJ2-7; possibly TRBD1 for D (6 bases). Germline-derived CDR1 and CDR2 are SGHNT and YENEEA. Trimming left V 5 bases short and J 4 bases short, with 12 bases between. CDR3 size: 13 residues. DNA of the CDR3: TGTGCCAGCAGCGCCGGGACACCTTACGAGCAGTACTTC. Translated, it gives CASSAGTPYEQYF.

The chain carries TRBV6-5 and TRBJ2-2; D gene uncertain. V was shortened by 3 bases and J by 5 bases, with 7 bases between the two germline ends. This CDR3 has 13 amino acids. Germline loops: CDR1 MNHEY, CDR2 SVGAGI. CDR3 nucleotide sequence: TGTGCCAGCAGTTATGTCGGGACCGGGGAGCTGTTTTTT. Its translation is CASSYVGTGELFF.

This clone was seen a single time. The chain links TRBV5-1 to TRBJ1-2; TRBD1 is a possible D gene (5 bases). The germline V gene encodes CDR1 SGHRS and CDR2 YFSETQ. There are 15 residues in the CDR3. V was shortened by 4 bases and J by 0 bases, with 13 bases between the two germline ends. This CDR3 is CASSILDSPNYGYTF. For the CDR3, the DNA is TGCGCCAGCAGCATATTAGACAGTCCTAACTATGGCTACACCTTC.

The chain employs TRBV10-3 and TRBJ2-1, with D possibly TRBD2 on 6 matching bases. CDR3 length: 13 residues. The ends were cut back, 2 bases at V and 6 bases at J, with 8 bases in the middle. CDR1 and CDR2 from the germline V gene are ENHRY and SYGVKD. The CDR3 nucleotides are TGTGCCATCAGTGAGGCGGGGCTCAATGAGCAGTTCTTC. Its translation: CAISEAGLNEQFF.

The chain has TRBV10-3 and TRBJ1-5; perhaps TRBD1 as D (6 bases). Trimming removed 4 bases from V and 0 bases from J, with 13 bases in between. CDR1 and CDR2 from the germline V gene are ENHRY and SYGVKD. The CDR3 covers 16 residues. CDR3 in amino acids: CAISAGGPYSNQPQHF. DNA for the CDR3: TGTGCCATCAGTGCGGGGGGCCCATATAGCAATCAGCCCCAGCATTTT.

Written as DNA, the CDR3 is TGCGCCAGCAGCTTGGGGACAGGGGGACACTCCTACGAGCAGTACTTC. Translated, it gives CASSLGTGGHSYEQYF. V is TRBV5-1 and J is TRBJ2-7; 10 bases are a match to TRBD1. Looked up from germline, CDR1 is SGHRS and CDR2 is YFSETQ. V gave up 0 bases and J gave up 0 bases; unmatched junction bases: 3. The length of the CDR3 is 16 residues.

The V call is TRBV2, the J call TRBJ2-3, with TRBD1 matching 10 bases. The CDR3 sequence is 18 residues long. Germline V lookup: CDR1 SNHLY, CDR2 FYNNEI. Trimming took 10 bases from V and 5 from J; bases not matched to a gene: 21. The CDR3 loop is CAIHRYGGTGEAEDTQYF. In DNA form, the CDR3 reads TGTGCCATCCACCGATACGGAGGGACAGGGGAGGCGGAAGATACGCAGTATTTT.

The chain's CDR3 is CASSSSGGELFF. CDR3 bases: TGTGCCAGCAGCTCCAGCGGCGGGGAGCTGTTTTTT. The chain is built from TRBV7-8 and TRBJ2-2; a possible D gene is TRBD2 (5 bases). Trimming cost V 4 bases and J 7 bases, with 7 bases left between them. CDR3 length: 12 residues. The germline CDR1 and CDR2 sequences are SGHVS and FQNEAQ.

V is TRBV9 and J is TRBJ1-2, with TRBD1 identical over 11 bases. CDR1 is SGDLS, CDR2 YYNGEE, per germline. The V gene end was trimmed by 4 bases and the J gene end by 4 bases; junction bases not matched to a gene: 6. The CDR3 contains 15 residues. CDR3 coding DNA: TGTGCCAGCAGCCCTGGACAGGGGGCGGGCTATGGCTACACCTTC. Its translation: CASSPGQGAGYGYTF.

This clone was recorded only once. This chain connects TRBV28 to TRBJ2-1, with TRBD1 identical over 7 bases. The CDR3 runs to 15 residues. The trim removed 2 bases at V and 1 base at J, leaving 2 bases unmatched. Germline V gene lookup returns CDR1 MDHEN and CDR2 SYDVKM. CDR3 residues: CASSLEGASYNEQFF. The CDR3, as DNA: TGTGCCAGCAGTTTAGAGGGGGCGTCCTACAATGAGCAGTTCTTC. The variable domain in full, with the rest retrieved from reference TRBV28 and TRBJ2-1, is DVKVTQSSRYLVKRTGEKVFLECVQDMDHENMFWYRQDPGLGLRLIYFSYDVKMKEKGDIPEGYSVSREKKERFSLILESASTNQTSMYLCASSLEGASYNEQFFGPGTRLTVL.

The chain has TRBV9 and TRBJ2-3; 11 nucleotides match TRBD2. CDR1 is SGDLS and CDR2 is YYNGEE in the germline V gene. The V segment lost 4 bases and the J segment 5 bases; nucleotides outside the gene matches: 12. The length of the CDR3 is 17 residues. The CDR3 spells CASSFIGGLAGGDTQYF. CDR3 DNA sequence: TGTGCCAGCAGCTTTATTGGAGGTCTAGCGGGGGGAGATACGCAGTATTTT.

The chain recombines TRBV29-1 with TRBJ2-1, with 8 bases aligning to TRBD2. The V gene's germline CDR1 is SQVTM and CDR2 ANQGSEA. The CDR3 loop spans 15 amino acids. Losses at the gene ends were 4 bases for V and 5 bases for J; bases not matched to a gene: 10. The CDR3 DNA reads TGCAGCGTTGGGGAGACTAGCGACCTGAACAATGAGCAGTTCTTC. Its protein is CSVGETSDLNNEQFF.

CDR3 region: CASTKTTTDRTWVGAFF. Here the CDR3 DNA reads TGTGCCAGCACAAAAACGACGACGGACAGGACTTGGGTAGGAGCTTTCTTT. This chain connects TRBV7-9 to TRBJ1-1, with 7 bases matching TRBD1. Trimming cost V 7 bases and J 10 bases; bases outside gene matches: 24. This CDR3 is built from 17 residues. Looked up from germline, CDR1 is SEHNR and CDR2 is FQNEAQ (reference sequence).

The chain has TRBV30 and TRBJ1-2, with TRBD1 matching over 8 bases. This CDR3 comprises 14 residues. The junction had 11 bases not matched to a gene; V was cut back by 7 bases and J by 4 bases. In germline, CDR1 is GTSNPN, CDR2 SVGIG (reference sequence). The CDR3 protein is CASTRQGMFYGYTF. CDR3 coding DNA: TGTGCCTCAACTCGACAGGGGATGTTCTATGGCTACACCTTC.

This sequence joins TRBV27 and TRBJ1-6; possible D gene TRBD1, 6 bases. The V end lost 6 bases, the J end lost 7 bases, and 16 bases lay between the germline ends. The CDR3 is 15 amino acids. Germline V gene sequence: CDR1 MNHEY, CDR2 SMNVEV (reference sequence). CDR3 sequence reads: CASSLQGTPNSPLHF. CDR3 DNA sequence: TGTGCCAGCAGCCTACAGGGTACCCCGAATTCACCCCTCCACTTT.

The genes are TRBV19 and TRBJ2-1; 8 bases are shared with TRBD2. The junction had 13 bases not matched to a gene; V was cut back by 11 bases and J by 4 bases. This CDR3 has 15 residues. CDR1 LNHDA and CDR2 SQIVND come from the germline V gene (reference sequence). CDR3 DNA: TGTGCCGCCGCCCCCACAGCGGGAGCTTACAATGAGCAGTTCTTC. It encodes CAAAPTAGAYNEQFF.

V usage is TRBV19 and J usage is TRBJ1-5, with 7 bases lining up with TRBD1. After removal of 1 base from V and 1 base from J, the junction contained 1 base not matched to a gene. Germline V lookup: CDR1 LNHDA, CDR2 SQIVND (reference sequence). The CDR3 has 15 residues. DNA of the CDR3: TGTGCCAGTAGTATAGGACAGGGAAGCAATCAGCCCCAGCATTTT. It translates to CASSIGQGSNQPQHF.

The V gene is TRBV7-9, the J gene TRBJ2-2; D ambiguous. This CDR3 has 15 amino acids. Germline CDR1 SEHNR, CDR2 FQNEAQ (reference sequence). The germline V and J ends were trimmed by 1 base and 4 bases, with 10 bases remaining between them. Here the CDR3 DNA reads TGTGCCAGCAGCTTAGAACTGATTATCACCGGGGAGCTGTTTTTT. Its protein product is CASSLELIITGELFF.

The J gene is TRBJ2-2, the V gene TRBV27, with 15 bases that match TRBD2. The germline V gene has CDR1 MNHEY and CDR2 SMNVEV (reference sequence). V lost 4 bases and J lost 6; bases outside the gene matches: 6. The CDR3 covers 17 residues. CDR3 nucleotides: TGTGCCAGCAGTTCCCGGACTAGCGGGAGGGCCGCCGGGGAGCTGTTTTTT. Residues: CASSSRTSGRAAGELFF.

This sequence joins TRBV7-9 and TRBJ2-1, with 7 bases aligning to TRBD2. This CDR3 region has 17 residues. CDR1 and CDR2 (germline): SEHNR, FQNEAQ (reference sequence). The trim removed 2 bases at V and 4 bases at J, leaving 11 bases unmatched. CDR3 nucleotides: TGTGCCAGCAGCTTATATACCACCGGACTAGATTACAATGAGCAGTTCTTC. The encoded protein is CASSLYTTGLDYNEQFF.

This clone came up a few times. The chain links TRBV7-3 to TRBJ1-1; D not resolved. Germline lookup yields CDR1 SGHTA and CDR2 FQGTGA. The CDR3 contains 14 residues. The ends were cut back, 1 base at V and 0 bases at J, with 6 bases in the middle. Here the CDR3 DNA reads TGTGCCAGCAGCTTAATGAATATGAACACTGAAGCTTTCTTT. Amino acids: CASSLMNMNTEAFF.

This clone was observed a handful of times. This rearrangement joins TRBV7-8 to TRBJ1-1; tentatively, D is TRBD1 (5 bases). Trimming left V 1 base short and J 9 bases short, with 9 bases between. From germline, CDR1 is SGHVS and CDR2 FQNEAQ. The CDR3 spans 12 residues. Here the CDR3 reads CASSLDAGKAFF. The CDR3 nucleotides read TGTGCCAGCAGCTTAGATGCAGGGAAAGCTTTCTTT. Complete variable domain (other parts from reference TRBV7-8 and TRBJ1-1): GAGVSQSPRYKVAKRGQDVALRCDPISGHVSLFWYQQALGQGPEFLTYFQNEAQLDKSGLPSDRFFAERPEGSVSTLKIQRTQQEDSAVYLCASSLDAGKAFFGQGTRLTVV.

This clone occurred a few times. V gene TRBV2 combines with J gene TRBJ2-2; 7 nucleotides line up with TRBD2. Germline V CDR1 and CDR2: SNHLY, FYNNEI. Trimming at V came to 4 bases and at J to 1 base, leaving 12 bases not matched to a gene. The CDR3 totals 18 residues. The CDR3 here is CASSVPSSGGGNTGELFF. DNA of the CDR3: TGTGCCAGCAGTGTCCCCTCCTCTGGCGGGGGGAACACCGGGGAGCTGTTTTTT.

The gene calls are TRBV29-1 and TRBJ2-5; no clear D. CDR1 is SQVTM, CDR2 ANQGSEA, per germline. Deletions cut 4 bases from V and 2 bases from J, with 11 bases between. This CDR3 spans 13 amino acids. The CDR3 loop reads CSVVTERQETQYF. CDR3 bases: TGCAGCGTTGTGACGGAGAGACAAGAGACCCAGTACTTC.

The V gene is TRBV27, the J gene TRBJ2-1; 7 bases fit TRBD2. The CDR3 consists of 14 residues. Unmatched junction bases numbered 6, after V lost 3 bases and J lost 7 bases. CDR1 and CDR2 from the germline V gene are MNHEY and SMNVEV (reference sequence). The CDR3 region has the DNA TGTGCCAGCAGTTTTGACGCGGGAGTTAATGAGCAGTTCTTC. Translated, it gives CASSFDAGVNEQFF.

V and J are TRBV5-4 and TRBJ2-1; a possible D gene is TRBD2 (6 bases). The CDR3 is made up of 12 amino acids. Trimming cost V 4 bases and J 8 bases, with 10 bases left between them. The germline CDR1 and CDR2 sequences are SGHNT and YYREEE (reference sequence). The CDR3 here is CASSGGSDEQFF. The CDR3 DNA reads as TGTGCCAGCAGCGGAGGGAGCGATGAGCAGTTCTTC. Together with reference TRBV5-4 and TRBJ2-1, the CDR3 gives the full variable domain: ETGVTQSPTHLIKTRGQQVTLRCSSQSGHNTVSWYQQALGQGPQFIFQYYREEENGRGNFPPRFSGLQFPNYSSELNVNALELDDSALYLCASSGGSDEQFFGPGTRLTVL.

The chain employs TRBV4-1 and TRBJ1-2; no firm D call. V lost 0 bases and J 0 bases, leaving 8 bases between the germline ends. CDR1 is MGHRA, CDR2 YSYEKL, per germline. The CDR3 runs 15 residues. The CDR3 bases are TGCGCCAGCAGCCAAGAAGGACGGTCTAACTATGGCTACACCTTC. Its translation is CASSQEGRSNYGYTF.

Here the CDR3 reads CASSPVYRGEDEQYF. The CDR3, as DNA: TGTGCCAGCAGCCCAGTTTACAGGGGAGAGGACGAGCAGTACTTC. This chain connects TRBV25-1 to TRBJ2-7; 7 bases map to TRBD1. The J segment lost 5 bases and the V segment lost 6 bases, leaving 13 bases of the junction unmatched. This CDR3 is built from 15 residues. Germline V gene lookup returns CDR1 MGHDK and CDR2 SYGVNS.